These 27 T cell receptor beta chains came from one sample sequenced in a study of blood T cell repertoires in COVID-19. TCRdb's table, derived via immunoSEQ multiplex PCR, lists solely in-frame clones and lacks some. The sample includes about 160,000 clones, less than 85% of them seen just once. Sample: peripheral blood. These receptors all stem from a woman in her forties with COVID-19, enrolled during active disease.

A remark on this clone: This CDR3 is also generated by other DNA sequences in the sample. As DNA, the CDR3 is TGTGCCAGTAGTATCCTTGCGACCGGGGAGCTGTTTTTT. Protein product: CASSILATGELFF. The chain is built from TRBV19 and TRBJ2-2; D not certain. V was cut by 3 bases and J by 5 bases, with 7 bases left in between. Germline CDR1 reads LNHDA; CDR2 reads SQIVND (reference sequence). The CDR3 has 13 amino acids.

The J gene is TRBJ2-3, the V gene TRBV18; 10 nucleotides agree with TRBD2. CDR1 is KGHSH, CDR2 LQKENI, per germline. CDR3 size: 16 residues. Trimming cost V 6 bases and J 0 bases; bases outside gene matches: 6. The CDR3 spells CASSLGLAASTDTQYF. The CDR3 DNA reads as TGTGCCAGCTCTCTCGGACTAGCGGCTAGCACAGATACGCAGTATTTT.

The J gene is TRBJ2-7, the V gene TRBV18, with 12 nucleotides matching TRBD1. Germline-derived CDR1 and CDR2 are KGHSH and LQKENI. This CDR3 contains 15 residues. The V segment lost 3 bases and the J segment 0 bases; nucleotides outside the gene matches: 0. CDR3 loop: CASSPGQGASYEQYV. DNA for the CDR3: TGTGCCAGCTCACCGGGACAGGGGGCCTCCTACGAGCAGTACGTC.

The V and J genes are TRBV3-1 (or the pseudogene TRBV3-2) and TRBJ1-2, with D maybe TRBD1 (6 bases). The CDR3 sequence is 15 residues long. V lost 6 bases, J lost 6 bases, and 20 bases lay in between. Germline assignment: CDR1 LGHDT and CDR2 YNNKEL (reference sequence). CDR3: CASSTSGGARHGYTF. The CDR3 coding sequence is TGTGCCAGCAGTACCAGCGGGGGCGCAAGGCATGGCTACACCTTC.

A single count supports this clone. V gene TRBV6-5 combines with J gene TRBJ1-2; possible D gene TRBD1, 5 bases. From germline, CDR1 is MNHEY and CDR2 SVGAGI. This CDR3 spans 13 amino acids. Trimming pared 7 bases from V and 8 bases from J, leaving 17 bases between. The CDR3 protein is CASKPKLGGGYTF. The CDR3 region has the DNA TGTGCCAGCAAACCCAAACTGGGGGGAGGCTACACCTTC.

This clone came up a few times. This chain joins TRBV9 and TRBJ1-1; tentative D call: TRBD1 (6 bases). CDR1 and CDR2 from the germline V gene are SGDLS and YYNGEE. The CDR3 spans 13 residues. V was shortened by 2 bases and J by 8 bases, with 13 bases between the two germline ends. The CDR3 is CASSVLPGVEAFF. In DNA, the CDR3 is TGTGCCAGCAGCGTCCTCCCAGGGGTCGAAGCTTTCTTT.

This chain uses TRBV11-3 with TRBJ2-1, with 7 bases aligning to TRBD2. This CDR3 has 14 amino acids. The ends lost 5 bases at V and 4 bases at J; junction bases unmatched: 5. Germline loops: CDR1 SGHNT, CDR2 YENEEA. CDR3 amino acids: CASSKREGYNEQFF. CDR3 nucleotide sequence: TGTGCCAGCAGCAAGCGGGAAGGGTACAATGAGCAGTTCTTC.

The chain uses TRBV30 and TRBJ1-1, with TRBD1 identical over 8 bases. The CDR3 sequence is 14 residues long. CDR1 is GTSNPN, CDR2 SVGIG, per germline (reference sequence). V lost 3 bases to trimming and J lost 9 bases; unmatched junction nucleotides: 12. The CDR3 DNA is TGTGCCTGGAGACGAACGGGACAGGAGAGAAAAGCTTTCTTT. Translated: CAWRRTGQERKAFF.

As concerns this clone: Germline and junction disagree at one end, which may indicate a read error. The V and J genes are TRBV7-7 and TRBJ2-1, with TRBD2 identical over 11 bases. The V gene's germline CDR1 is SSHAT and CDR2 FNYEAQ (reference sequence). The CDR3 has 15 amino acids. CDR3 region: CASSPGTSGYNEQFF. Written as DNA, the CDR3 is TGTGCTAGCAGCCCGGGGACTAGCGGATACAATGAGCAGTTCTTC.

This clone was seen a few times. The chain links TRBV27 to TRBJ2-2; 10 positions match TRBD2. V shed 7 bases and J 6 bases; nucleotides not matched to a gene: 11. The V gene's germline CDR1 is MNHEY and CDR2 SMNVEV (reference sequence). This CDR3 is built from 16 residues. CDR3 loop: CASISRLAGRPGELFF. The CDR3 region has the DNA TGTGCCAGCATCTCCCGACTAGCGGGCCGCCCCGGGGAGCTGTTTTTT.

V and J are TRBV6-1 and TRBJ2-1; TRBD2 matches 9 bases. V was pared by 4 bases and J by 7 bases, with 11 bases of the junction left unmatched. The germline V gene encodes CDR1 MNHNS and CDR2 SASEGT. This CDR3 comprises 16 residues. Here the CDR3 DNA reads TGTGCCAGCAGTGTCTCTAGCGGGGACACCCTAAATGAGCAGTTCTTC. It codes for CASSVSSGDTLNEQFF.

This clone turned up a few times. The chain combines TRBV28 with TRBJ2-1; TRBD2 agrees at 12 bases. This CDR3 region has 16 residues. V lost 5 bases, J lost 7 bases, and 9 bases stayed unmatched. Germline CDR1 is MDHEN and CDR2 is SYDVKM. The CDR3 bases are TGTGCCAGCAGTCCCACGACTAGCGGGAGTGGAAATGAGCAGTTCTTC. Amino acids: CASSPTTSGSGNEQFF.

The rearrangement uses TRBV6-5 and TRBJ1-1; D unresolved. This CDR3 comprises 15 residues. V lost 5 bases and J 5 bases, leaving 18 bases between the germline ends. Germline-derived CDR1 and CDR2 are MNHEY and SVGAGI. The CDR3 DNA reads as TGTGCCAGCAGTACCGGGTTTGCCCGGTTGACTGAAGCTTTCTTT. It yields the protein CASSTGFARLTEAFF.

This chain connects TRBV5-6 to TRBJ2-5; TRBD2 might be the D (5 bases). Trimming stripped 0 bases from V and 5 bases from J, with 17 bases between. This CDR3 spans 16 amino acids. Germline CDR1 reads SGHDT; CDR2 reads YYEEEE. The CDR3 nucleotides are TGTGCCAGCAGCTTGGTTTCCGGGAATGGGCGGGAGACCCAGTACTTC. Encoded protein: CASSLVSGNGRETQYF.

V usage is TRBV7-9 and J usage is TRBJ2-6; no clear D. Germline V gene sequence: CDR1 SEHNR, CDR2 FQNEAQ (reference sequence). The ends were cut back, 5 bases at V and 0 bases at J, with 8 bases in the middle. The CDR3 totals 15 residues. The CDR3 sequence is CASSSYRSGANVLTF. CDR3 sequence (DNA): TGTGCCAGCAGCAGCTACCGCTCTGGGGCCAACGTCCTGACTTTC.

V is TRBV6-5 and J is TRBJ1-4; D is possibly TRBD1 (6 bases). The germline V gene has CDR1 MNHEY and CDR2 SVGAGI. V gave up 5 bases and J gave up 12 bases, with 16 bases separating them. The CDR3 has 13 amino acids. In DNA, the CDR3 is TGTGCCAGCAGTACCCGTACAGGGCAGCAACTGTTTTTT. This translates into CASSTRTGQQLFF.

V gene TRBV18 combines with J gene TRBJ2-1; D possibly corresponds to TRBD2 (6 bases). CDR1 is KGHSH and CDR2 is LQKENI in the germline V gene. The CDR3 has 16 amino acids. V lost 0 bases and J 7 bases, leaving 16 bases between the germline ends. The CDR3 is CASSPPGGSRGNEQFF. CDR3 nucleotides: TGTGCCAGCTCACCACCGGGCGGTTCTCGGGGGAATGAGCAGTTCTTC.

V and J are TRBV5-1 and TRBJ2-7, with TRBD1 matching over 8 bases. The CDR3 runs 15 residues. V trimming: 4 bases; J trimming: 0 bases; junction bases outside the gene matches: 6. CDR1 and CDR2 (germline): SGHRS, YFSETQ. In DNA form, the CDR3 reads TGCGCCAGCAGCGGGTGGACAGGGAGCTCCTACGAGCAGTACTTC. This translates into CASSGWTGSSYEQYF.

The sample holds a few counts of this clone. The V and J genes are TRBV9 and TRBJ1-4, with TRBD1 matching over 8 bases. This CDR3 has 14 residues. The J segment lost 8 bases and the V segment lost 4 bases, leaving 7 bases of the junction unmatched. Germline CDR1 reads SGDLS; CDR2 reads YYNGEE. CDR3 DNA: TGTGCCAGCAGCCAGGGCAGGGGGCTAGAAAAACTGTTTTTT. Protein product: CASSQGRGLEKLFF.

The chain recombines TRBV2 with TRBJ2-7; 8 bases are shared with TRBD1. The CDR3 consists of 14 residues. The V gene's germline CDR1 is SNHLY and CDR2 FYNNEI. Trimming cost V 7 bases and J 7 bases; bases outside gene matches: 12. CDR3 in amino acids: CASTRTGRREEQYV. In nucleotides, the CDR3 is TGTGCCAGCACTAGGACAGGGCGTAGGGAAGAGCAGTACGTC.

The chain has TRBV9 and TRBJ2-6; possible D gene TRBD2, 6 bases. The CDR3 spans 17 residues. CDR1 and CDR2 from the germline V gene are SGDLS and YYNGEE. Trimming pared 0 bases from V and 4 bases from J, leaving 14 bases between. CDR3 in DNA: TGTGCCAGCAGCGTAGCTGGGGCGGGACGGGGGGCCAACGTCCTGACTTTC. This gives the protein CASSVAGAGRGANVLTF.

The chain joins TRBV29-1 to TRBJ2-7; weak D call: TRBD1 (5 bases). The V and J ends lost 6 bases and 4 bases respectively, with 13 bases between them. This CDR3 is 12 amino acids long. Germline assignment: CDR1 SQVTM and CDR2 ANQGSEA. CDR3 nucleotides: TGCAGCGTGGCAGGGTACCGATACGAGCAGTACTTC. Protein: CSVAGYRYEQYF.

Concerning this clone itself: Other DNA sequences in this sample translate to the same CDR3. V gene TRBV9 combines with J gene TRBJ2-2; D gene ambiguous. Germline V gene data show CDR1 as SGDLS and CDR2 as YYNGEE. The CDR3 sequence is 14 residues long. V was pared by 0 bases and J by 4 bases, with 7 bases between. The CDR3 here is CASSVGPSTGELFF. The CDR3 DNA is TGTGCCAGCAGCGTAGGTCCCTCCACCGGGGAGCTGTTTTTT.

The J gene is TRBJ1-1, the V gene TRBV18; weak D call: TRBD1 (5 bases). The CDR3 runs to 16 residues. V lost 3 bases, J lost 4 bases, and 18 bases lay in between. Germline CDR1 is KGHSH and CDR2 is LQKENI. The CDR3 nucleotides read TGTGCCAGCTCACCTGATGGGGCCGGAGGGCTCACTGAAGCTTTCTTT. Amino acids: CASSPDGAGGLTEAFF.

This sequence joins TRBV18 and TRBJ2-2; D unclear. Trimming left V 0 bases short and J 6 bases short, with 17 bases between. The CDR3 sequence is 17 residues long. The germline gives CDR1 KGHSH, CDR2 LQKENI. The CDR3 spells CASSPPRSDSNAGELFF. The CDR3 DNA reads TGTGCCAGCTCACCACCGCGCTCCGACTCCAACGCCGGGGAGCTGTTTTTT.

The chain is built from TRBV5-6 and TRBJ2-3; 8 nucleotides align to TRBD2. CDR3 size: 14 residues. CDR1 and CDR2 from the germline V gene are SGHDT and YYEEEE. The junction had 5 bases not matched to a gene; V was cut back by 3 bases and J by 5 bases. The chain's CDR3 is CASSSAGGVDTQYF. CDR3 DNA: TGTGCCAGCAGCTCTGCGGGGGGAGTAGATACGCAGTATTTT.

The V gene is TRBV2, the J gene TRBJ2-7; 9 bases align to TRBD2. The CDR3 runs 14 residues. V lost 6 bases to trimming and J lost 4 bases; unmatched junction nucleotides: 7. Germline values: CDR1 SNHLY, CDR2 FYNNEI. The DNA for the CDR3 is TGTGCCAGCAGGATACCGGGACTAGCATACGAGCAGTACGTC. This encodes CASRIPGLAYEQYV.